Listed below are T cell receptor beta chains from one sample, sequenced in a study of T cell changes during pregnancy in multiple sclerosis. Assay used: immunoSEQ multiplex PCR; TCRdb lists only in-frame clones, some missing. Seen here are roughly 87,000 clones, about 91% observed once, and the top ten hold 3.5%. The sequences come from PBMCs, collected in the first trimester of pregnancy. The receptor set was obtained from a female donor in good health, serving as a control in a pregnancy study. Some clones in this sample may be carry-over from other donors' samples. CDR3s include the opening cysteine and the closing phenylalanine or tryptophan. D genes are given only for firm matches. For some rows the clone size is stated as once, few or many, or as a class when expanded; others skip it.

J gene | clone size | D gene | V gene | CDR3 protein | CDR3 DNA
TRBJ2-5 | . | . | TRBV6-5 | CASSYSWANQETQYF | TGTGCCAGCAGTTACTCTTGGGCAAATCAAGAGACCCAGTACTTC
TRBJ1-2 | . | . | TRBV5-1 | CASSLDRAYGYTF | TGCGCCAGCAGCTTGGACAGAGCCTATGGCTACACCTTC
TRBJ2-5 | once | TRBD1 | TRBV7-9 | CASSGGTGHQETQYF | TGTGCCAGCAGCGGGGGGACAGGGCACCAAGAGACCCAGTACTTC
TRBJ2-1 | . | TRBD2 | TRBV9 | CASSRLSGSGRGDEQFF | TGTGCCAGCTCCCGCCTGTCGGGTAGCGGGAGAGGAGATGAGCAGTTCTTC
TRBJ2-3 | . | TRBD1 | TRBV15 | CATSLLTGATDTQYF | TGTGCCACCAGCCTCTTGACAGGGGCCACAGATACGCAGTATTTT
TRBJ1-3 | . | . | TRBV4-3 | CASSQDRVASGLFSGNTIYF | TGCGCCAGCAGCCAAGACAGGGTAGCTTCAGGGCTTTTCTCTGGAAACACCATATATTTT
TRBJ2-5 | . | . | TRBV2 | CASSFLRQETQYF | TGTGCCAGCAGTTTTTTGAGGCAAGAGACCCAGTACTTC
TRBJ2-5 | . | TRBD1 | TRBV10-2 | CASSETDRGRETQYF | TGCGCCAGCAGTGAGACGGACAGGGGCCGGGAGACCCAGTACTTC
TRBJ2-1 | . | . | TRBV6-1 | CASKAPGSYNEQFF | TGTGCCAGCAAGGCGCCAGGGTCCTACAATGAGCAGTTCTTC
TRBJ1-6 | . | TRBD1 | TRBV27 | CASSRQGTIYNSPLHF | TGTGCCAGCAGTAGACAGGGGACCATCTATAATTCACCCCTCCACTTT
TRBJ2-7 | . | TRBD2 | TRBV9 | CASSVGLAGGSDEQYF | TGTGCCAGCAGCGTAGGACTAGCGGGAGGATCGGACGAGCAGTACTTC
TRBJ2-1 | . | . | TRBV5-1 | CASSLNSPDEQFF | TGCGCCAGCAGCCTAAACTCTCCGGATGAGCAGTTCTTC
TRBJ1-1 | . | . | TRBV7-8 | CASGHRGRMNTEAFF | TGTGCCAGCGGACATAGGGGTCGGATGAACACTGAAGCTTTCTTT
TRBJ2-3 | . | . | TRBV25-1 | CASSAPRADTQYF | TGTGCCAGCAGTGCACCGCGTGCGGATACGCAGTATTTT
TRBJ2-1 | . | TRBD2 | TRBV6-5 | CASSALAGTYNEQFF | TGTGCCAGCAGTGCACTAGCGGGAACCTACAATGAGCAGTTCTTC
TRBJ2-1 | . | . | TRBV5-5 | CASSLLLRTVGNEQFF | TGTGCCAGCAGCTTACTTCTTCGGACAGTAGGGAATGAGCAGTTCTTC
TRBJ1-1 | . | . | TRBV4-2 | CASSQGQGLTNTEAFF | TGTGCCAGCAGCCAAGGGCAGGGTTTGACGAACACTGAAGCTTTCTTT
TRBJ1-1 | . | TRBD1 | TRBV5-6 | CASSLRTGWAFF | TGTGCCAGCAGCTTACGGACAGGTTGGGCTTTCTTT
TRBJ2-7 | once | . | TRBV2 | CASSDPVQNYEQYF | TGTGCCAGCAGTGACCCCGTACAAAACTACGAGCAGTACTTC
TRBJ1-1 | . | TRBD1 | TRBV10-3 | CAISDTYRGQGGTEAFF | TGTGCCATCAGTGATACCTACAGGGGGCAGGGAGGCACTGAAGCTTTCTTT
TRBJ1-4 | . | . | TRBV18 | CASSPSDSNEKLFF | TGTGCCAGCTCCCCCTCGGACAGTAATGAAAAACTGTTTTTT
TRBJ1-6 | . | TRBD1 | TRBV6-1 | CASSEEIGQGSPLHF | TGTGCCAGCAGTGAAGAAATCGGACAGGGGTCACCCCTCCACTTT
TRBJ2-1 | once | TRBD2 | TRBV2 | CASSGAGGYEQFF | TGTGCCAGCAGTGGAGCGGGGGGGTATGAGCAGTTCTTC
TRBJ1-1 | . | . | TRBV27 | CASSLSPAGLGAFF | TGTGCCAGCAGTTTATCCCCGGCAGGGCTTGGAGCTTTCTTT
TRBJ2-1 | . | . | TRBV28 | CASTLYAGEGGGYTTPYNEQFF | TGTGCCAGCACCCTTTATGCAGGTGAGGGAGGCGGGTATACAACTCCCTACAATGAGCAGTTCTTC
TRBJ2-3 | . | TRBD2 | TRBV27 | CASTSRLAGVPDTQYF | TGTGCCAGCACCTCAAGACTAGCGGGGGTACCAGATACGCAGTATTTT
TRBJ1-2 | few | . | TRBV5-1 | CASSATQRGYTF | TGCGCCAGCAGCGCCACTCAACGTGGCTACACCTTC
TRBJ2-1 | . | . | TRBV13 | CASSSSTPPGEQFF | TGTGCCAGCAGCTCTTCGACCCCCCCAGGTGAGCAGTTCTTC
TRBJ1-5 | . | . | TRBV7-6 | CASSPSPGDQPQHF | TGTGCCAGCAGCCCATCCCCAGGGGATCAGCCCCAGCATTTT
TRBJ1-5 | . | TRBD1 | TRBV2 | CASGTLQGRGNQPQHF | TGTGCCAGCGGCACCTTACAGGGGCGGGGCAATCAGCCCCAGCATTTT
TRBJ1-4 | . | . | TRBV2 | CASSRAREKLFF | TGTGCCAGCAGTCGCGCCCGGGAAAAACTGTTTTTT
TRBJ1-5 | . | TRBD1 | TRBV2 | CASKGGQQPYSNQPQHF | TGTGCCAGCAAGGGGGGACAGCAGCCTTATAGCAATCAGCCCCAGCATTTT
TRBJ1-2 | . | TRBD1 | TRBV28 | CASTRTGEYGYTF | TGTGCCAGCACCCGGACAGGGGAATATGGCTACACCTTC
TRBJ1-2 | . | . | TRBV28 | CASSSDSLGYGYTF | TGTGCCAGCAGTTCGGACAGTCTGGGTTATGGCTACACCTTC
TRBJ1-6 | . | . | TRBV4-2 | CASSQDPLPDPSSPLHF | TGTGCCAGCAGCCAAGATCCCCTGCCAGATCCATCTTCACCCCTCCACTTT
TRBJ2-7 | . | TRBD1 | TRBV5-4 | CASSLVGTGKIGQYF | TGTGCCAGCAGCCTGGTGGGGACAGGGAAAATCGGGCAGTACTTC
TRBJ2-7 | . | TRBD1 | TRBV6-5 | CASSSRDRGVYEQYF | TGTGCCAGCAGTTCCCGGGACAGGGGTGTCTACGAGCAGTACTTC
TRBJ2-5 | . | TRBD1 | TRBV5-4 | CASSLDGQGSRWETQYF | TGTGCCAGCAGCTTGGATGGACAGGGGAGTCGGTGGGAGACCCAGTACTTC
TRBJ1-4 | . | TRBD1 | TRBV6-1 | CASSPRQGGNEKLFF | TGTGCCAGCAGTCCCCGACAGGGGGGGAATGAAAAACTGTTTTTT
TRBJ2-7 | . | TRBD1 | TRBV11-2 | CASRTYRGRYEQYF | TGTGCCAGCAGAACATACAGGGGACGCTACGAGCAGTACTTC
TRBJ2-3 | . | TRBD2 | TRBV4-1 | CASSLLGLARDTQYF | TGCGCCAGCAGCCTGCTGGGACTAGCAAGGGATACGCAGTATTTT
TRBJ1-1 | . | . | TRBV18 | CASSPPGAPPEAFF | TGTGCCAGCTCACCACCTGGGGCGCCTCCTGAAGCTTTCTTT
TRBJ1-2 | . | . | TRBV28 | CASSLLVRDVYGYTF | TGTGCCAGCAGCCTTTTAGTTCGGGATGTCTATGGCTACACCTTC
TRBJ2-7 | . | . | TRBV4-3 | CASSQENRAYSYEQYF | TGCGCCAGCAGCCAAGAAAACAGGGCTTACTCCTACGAGCAGTACTTC
TRBJ2-7 | . | . | TRBV28 | CASSDRTEPYEQYF | TGTGCCAGCAGCGATCGAACAGAACCCTACGAGCAGTACTTC
TRBJ2-2 | few | TRBD1 | TRBV5-6 | CASSLVGQGFTGELFF | TGTGCCAGCAGCTTGGTGGGACAGGGATTCACCGGGGAGCTGTTTTTT
TRBJ1-1 | . | . | TRBV15 | CATSRNRNINTEAFF | TGTGCCACCAGCAGAAACAGGAACATTAACACTGAAGCTTTCTTT
TRBJ2-5 | . | TRBD2 | TRBV7-6 | CASSLGGGTAQYF | TGTGCCAGCAGCTTGGGCGGGGGGACGGCCCAGTACTTC
TRBJ1-3 | . | . | TRBV6-6 | CASRSATPGNTIYF | TGTGCCAGCAGATCTGCGACACCCGGAAACACCATATATTTT
TRBJ2-1 | . | . | TRBV6-5 | CASTGPYNEQFF | TGTGCCAGCACAGGGCCATACAATGAGCAGTTCTTC
TRBJ1-5 | . | . | TRBV7-8 | CASSRQLSNQPQHF | TGTGCCAGCAGCCGACAGTTAAGCAATCAGCCCCAGCATTTT
TRBJ2-5 | . | . | TRBV29-1 | CSVEARGQETQYF | TGCAGCGTTGAAGCTAGGGGGCAAGAGACCCAGTACTTC
TRBJ2-6 | . | . | TRBV27 | CASSLRGYGANVLTF | TGTGCCAGCAGTTTAAGAGGTTATGGGGCCAACGTCCTGACTTTC
TRBJ2-1 | few | . | TRBV6-1 | CASSEEAGSYNEQFF | TGTGCCAGCAGTGAAGAGGCAGGCTCCTACAATGAGCAGTTCTTC
TRBJ2-3 | . | TRBD2 | TRBV5-1 | CASSQVAGTDTQYF | TGCGCCAGCAGCCAAGTAGCGGGGACAGATACGCAGTATTTT